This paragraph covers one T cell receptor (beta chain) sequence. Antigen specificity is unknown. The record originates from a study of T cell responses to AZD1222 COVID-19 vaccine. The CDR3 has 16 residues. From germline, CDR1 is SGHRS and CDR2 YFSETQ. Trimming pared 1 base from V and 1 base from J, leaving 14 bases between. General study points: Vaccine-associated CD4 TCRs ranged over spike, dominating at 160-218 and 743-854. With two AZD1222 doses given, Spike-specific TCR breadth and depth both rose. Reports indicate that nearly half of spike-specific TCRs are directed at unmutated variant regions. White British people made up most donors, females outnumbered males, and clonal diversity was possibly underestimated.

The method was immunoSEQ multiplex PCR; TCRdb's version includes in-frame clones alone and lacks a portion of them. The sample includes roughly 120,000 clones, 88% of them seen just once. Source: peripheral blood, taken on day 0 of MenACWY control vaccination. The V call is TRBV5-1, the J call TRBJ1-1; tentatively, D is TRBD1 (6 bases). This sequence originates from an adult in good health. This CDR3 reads CASSLTLGGGNTEAFF. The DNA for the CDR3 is TGCGCCAGCAGCTTGACATTAGGAGGGGGGAACACTGAAGCTTTCTTT.